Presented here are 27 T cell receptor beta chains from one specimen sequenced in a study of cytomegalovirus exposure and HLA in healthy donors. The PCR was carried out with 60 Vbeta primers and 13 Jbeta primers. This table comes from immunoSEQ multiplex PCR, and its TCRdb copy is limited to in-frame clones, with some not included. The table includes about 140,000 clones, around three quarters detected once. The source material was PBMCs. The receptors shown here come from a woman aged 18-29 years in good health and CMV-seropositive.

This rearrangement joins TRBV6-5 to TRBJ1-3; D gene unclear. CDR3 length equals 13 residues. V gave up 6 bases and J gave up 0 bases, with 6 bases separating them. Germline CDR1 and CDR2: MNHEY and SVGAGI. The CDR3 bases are TGTGCCAGCAGCCAGGTCTCTGGAAACACCATATATTTT. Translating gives CASSQVSGNTIYF.

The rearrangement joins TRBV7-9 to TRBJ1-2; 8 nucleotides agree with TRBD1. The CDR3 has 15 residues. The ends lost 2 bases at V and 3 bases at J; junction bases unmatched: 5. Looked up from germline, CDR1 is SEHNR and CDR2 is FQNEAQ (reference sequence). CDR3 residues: CASSLQQGGYYGYTF. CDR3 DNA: TGTGCCAGCAGCTTACAACAGGGGGGGTACTATGGCTACACCTTC.

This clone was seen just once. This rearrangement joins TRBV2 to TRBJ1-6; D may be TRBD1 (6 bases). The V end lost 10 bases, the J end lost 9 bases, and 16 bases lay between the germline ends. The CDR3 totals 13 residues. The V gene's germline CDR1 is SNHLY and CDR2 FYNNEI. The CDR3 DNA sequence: TGTGCCAACCGGGAACAGGGAAGTTCACCCCTCCACTTT. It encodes CANREQGSSPLHF.

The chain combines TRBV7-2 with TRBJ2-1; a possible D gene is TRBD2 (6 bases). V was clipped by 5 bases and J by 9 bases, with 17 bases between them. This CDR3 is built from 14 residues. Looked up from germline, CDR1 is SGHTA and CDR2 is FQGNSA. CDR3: CASSPPGVKFEQFF. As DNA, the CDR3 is TGTGCCAGCAGCCCCCCGGGGGTCAAGTTTGAGCAGTTCTTC.

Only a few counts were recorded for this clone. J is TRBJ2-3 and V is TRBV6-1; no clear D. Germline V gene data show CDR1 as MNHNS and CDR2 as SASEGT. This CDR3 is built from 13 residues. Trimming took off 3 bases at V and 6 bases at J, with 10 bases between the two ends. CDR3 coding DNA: TGTGCCAGCAGTGAGGTCAGGATGGATACGCAGTATTTT. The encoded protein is CASSEVRMDTQYF.

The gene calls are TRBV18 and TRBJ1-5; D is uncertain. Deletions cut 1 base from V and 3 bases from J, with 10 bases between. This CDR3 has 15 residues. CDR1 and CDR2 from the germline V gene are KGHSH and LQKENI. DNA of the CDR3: TGTGCCAGCTCACCACAGTTCCTACTCAATCAGCCCCAGCATTTT. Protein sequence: CASSPQFLLNQPQHF.

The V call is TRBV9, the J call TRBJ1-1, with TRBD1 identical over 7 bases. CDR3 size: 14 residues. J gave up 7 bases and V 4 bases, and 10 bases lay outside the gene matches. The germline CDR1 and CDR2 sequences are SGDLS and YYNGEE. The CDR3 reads CASSPRYRDSEAFF. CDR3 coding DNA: TGTGCCAGCAGCCCACGCTACCGGGACAGTGAAGCTTTCTTT.

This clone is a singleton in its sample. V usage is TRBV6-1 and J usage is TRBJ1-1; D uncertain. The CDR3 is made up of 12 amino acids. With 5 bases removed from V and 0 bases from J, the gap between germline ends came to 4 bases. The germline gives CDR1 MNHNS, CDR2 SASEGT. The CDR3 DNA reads TGTGCCAGCAGTACAGTGAACACTGAAGCTTTCTTT. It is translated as CASSTVNTEAFF.

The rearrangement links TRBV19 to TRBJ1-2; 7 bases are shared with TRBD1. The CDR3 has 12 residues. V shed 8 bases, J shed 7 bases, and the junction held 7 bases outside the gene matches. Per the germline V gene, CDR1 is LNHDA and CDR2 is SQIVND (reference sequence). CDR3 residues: CASQEGAGGYTF. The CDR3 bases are TGTGCCAGTCAGGAGGGGGCGGGTGGCTACACCTTC.

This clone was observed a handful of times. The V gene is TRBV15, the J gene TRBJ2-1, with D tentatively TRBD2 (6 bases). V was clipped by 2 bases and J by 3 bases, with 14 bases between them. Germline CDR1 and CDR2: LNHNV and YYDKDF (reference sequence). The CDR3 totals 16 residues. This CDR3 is CATSRFAGSGYNEQFF. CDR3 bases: TGTGCCACCAGCAGATTCGCGGGGTCTGGCTACAATGAGCAGTTCTTC.

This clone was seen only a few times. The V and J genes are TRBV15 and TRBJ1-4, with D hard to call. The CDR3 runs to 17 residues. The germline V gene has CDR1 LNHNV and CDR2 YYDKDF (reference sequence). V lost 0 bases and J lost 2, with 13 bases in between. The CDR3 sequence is CATSRDGQLLTNEKLFF. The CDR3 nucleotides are TGTGCCACCAGCAGAGATGGGCAGCTTCTCACTAATGAAAAACTGTTTTTT.

The CDR3 nucleotides read TGTGCCAGCAGTACCACAGGGGCGCTTGGCTACACCTTC. Translating gives CASSTTGALGYTF. The rearrangement links TRBV6-5 to TRBJ1-2, with TRBD1 identical over 7 bases. The J segment lost 7 bases and the V segment lost 5 bases, leaving 7 bases of the junction unmatched. The CDR3 runs 13 residues. From germline, CDR1 is MNHEY and CDR2 SVGAGI.

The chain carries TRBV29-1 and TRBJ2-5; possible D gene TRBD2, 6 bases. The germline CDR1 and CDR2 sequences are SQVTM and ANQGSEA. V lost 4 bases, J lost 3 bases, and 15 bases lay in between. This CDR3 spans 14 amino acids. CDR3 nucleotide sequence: TGCAGCGTTGCAATGGTAGCGGTCAAAGAGACCCAGTACTTC. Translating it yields CSVAMVAVKETQYF. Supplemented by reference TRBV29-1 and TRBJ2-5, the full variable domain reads SAVISQKPSRDICQRGTSLTIQCQVDSQVTMMFWYRQQPGQSLTLIATANQGSEATYESGFVIDKFPISRPNLTFSTLTVSNMSPEDSSIYLCSVAMVAVKETQYFGPGTRLLVL.

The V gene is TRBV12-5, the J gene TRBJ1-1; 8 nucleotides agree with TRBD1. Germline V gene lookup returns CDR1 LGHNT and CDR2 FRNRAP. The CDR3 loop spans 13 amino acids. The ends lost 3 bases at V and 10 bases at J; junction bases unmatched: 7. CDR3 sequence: CASGFGQGVGAFF. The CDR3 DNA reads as TGTGCTAGTGGTTTCGGACAGGGAGTCGGAGCTTTCTTT.

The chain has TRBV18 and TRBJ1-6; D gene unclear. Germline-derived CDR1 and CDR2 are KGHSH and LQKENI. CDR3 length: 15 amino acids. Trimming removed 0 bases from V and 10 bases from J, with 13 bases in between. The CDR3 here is CASSPPGRPGSPLHF. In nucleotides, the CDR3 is TGTGCCAGCTCACCACCCGGCAGGCCTGGGTCACCCCTCCACTTT.

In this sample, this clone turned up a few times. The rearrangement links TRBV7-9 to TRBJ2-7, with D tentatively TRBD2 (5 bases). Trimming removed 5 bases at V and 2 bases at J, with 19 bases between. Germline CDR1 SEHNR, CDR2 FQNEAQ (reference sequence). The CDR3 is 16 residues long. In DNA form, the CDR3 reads TGTGCCAGCAGCCACCCGGTCGAGGGAAGCCCCTACGAGCAGTACTTC. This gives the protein CASSHPVEGSPYEQYF.

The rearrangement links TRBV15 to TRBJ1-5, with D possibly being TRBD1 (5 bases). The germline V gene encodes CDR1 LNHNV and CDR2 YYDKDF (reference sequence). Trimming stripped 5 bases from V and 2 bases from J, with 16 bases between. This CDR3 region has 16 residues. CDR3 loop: CATSSRGGARNQPQHF. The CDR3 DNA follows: TGTGCCACCAGCTCCCGAGGAGGGGCTCGCAATCAGCCCCAGCATTTT.

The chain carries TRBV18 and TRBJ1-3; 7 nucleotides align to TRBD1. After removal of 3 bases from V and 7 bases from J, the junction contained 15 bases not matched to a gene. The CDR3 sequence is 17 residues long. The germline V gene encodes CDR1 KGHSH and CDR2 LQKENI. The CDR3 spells CASSPTRTGAVGNTIYF. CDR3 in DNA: TGTGCCAGCTCACCCACCCGAACAGGGGCCGTGGGGAACACCATATATTTT.

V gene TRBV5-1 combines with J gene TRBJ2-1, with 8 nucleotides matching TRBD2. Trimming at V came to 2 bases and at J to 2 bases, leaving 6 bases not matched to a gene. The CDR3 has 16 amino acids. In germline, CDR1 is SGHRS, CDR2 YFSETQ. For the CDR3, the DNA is TGCGCCAGCAGCTTTCGGATAGCGGGGCCCTACAATGAGCAGTTCTTC. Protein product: CASSFRIAGPYNEQFF. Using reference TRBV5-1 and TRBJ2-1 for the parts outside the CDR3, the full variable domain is KAGVTQTPRYLIKTRGQQVTLSCSPISGHRSVSWYQQTPGQGLQFLFEYFSETQRNKGNFPGRFSGRQFSNSRSEMNVSTLELGDSALYLCASSFRIAGPYNEQFFGPGTRLTVL.

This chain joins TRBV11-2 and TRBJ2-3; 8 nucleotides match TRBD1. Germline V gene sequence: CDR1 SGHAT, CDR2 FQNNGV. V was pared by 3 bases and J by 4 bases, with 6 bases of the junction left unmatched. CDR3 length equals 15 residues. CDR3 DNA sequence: TGTGCCAGCAGCTTCAGGGGGCATGGCGCAGATACGCAGTATTTT. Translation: CASSFRGHGADTQYF.

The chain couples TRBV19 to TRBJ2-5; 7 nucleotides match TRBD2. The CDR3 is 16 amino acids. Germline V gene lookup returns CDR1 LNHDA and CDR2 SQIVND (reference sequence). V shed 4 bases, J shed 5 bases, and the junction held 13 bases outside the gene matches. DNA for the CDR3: TGTGCCAGTAGTACTACCGGGGGGTCACGGGGGGAGACCCAGTACTTC. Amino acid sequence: CASSTTGGSRGETQYF.

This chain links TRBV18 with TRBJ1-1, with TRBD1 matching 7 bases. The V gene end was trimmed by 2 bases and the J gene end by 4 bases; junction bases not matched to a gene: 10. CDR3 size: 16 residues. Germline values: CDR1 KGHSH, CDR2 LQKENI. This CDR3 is CASSPEGAGVGTEAFF. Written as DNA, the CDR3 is TGTGCCAGCTCACCAGAGGGGGCAGGCGTGGGCACTGAAGCTTTCTTT.

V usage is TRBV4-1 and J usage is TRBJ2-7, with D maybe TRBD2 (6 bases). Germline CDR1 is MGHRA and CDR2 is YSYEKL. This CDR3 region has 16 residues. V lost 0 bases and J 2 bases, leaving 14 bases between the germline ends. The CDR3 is CASSQDGGGIPYEQYF. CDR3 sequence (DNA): TGCGCCAGCAGCCAAGACGGAGGAGGGATTCCCTACGAGCAGTACTTC.

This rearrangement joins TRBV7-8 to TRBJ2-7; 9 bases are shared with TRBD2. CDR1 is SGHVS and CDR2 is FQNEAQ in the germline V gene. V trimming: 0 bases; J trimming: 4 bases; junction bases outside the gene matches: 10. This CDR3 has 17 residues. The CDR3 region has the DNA TGTGCCAGCAGCTTAGCTCTGGGGCGGGGGGGCTATTACGAGCAGTACTTC. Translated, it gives CASSLALGRGGYYEQYF.

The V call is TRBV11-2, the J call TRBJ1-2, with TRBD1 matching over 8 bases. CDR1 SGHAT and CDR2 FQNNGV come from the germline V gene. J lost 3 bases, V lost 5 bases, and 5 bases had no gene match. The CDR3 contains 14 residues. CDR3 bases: TGTGCCAGCAGCAATGGACAGGGACACTATGGCTACACCTTC. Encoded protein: CASSNGQGHYGYTF. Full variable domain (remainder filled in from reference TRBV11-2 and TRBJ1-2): EAGVAQSPRYKIIEKRQSVAFWCNPISGHATLYWYQQILGQGPKLLIQFQNNGVVDDSQLPKDRFSAERLKGVDSTLKIQPAKLEDSAVYLCASSNGQGHYGYTFGSGTRLTVV.

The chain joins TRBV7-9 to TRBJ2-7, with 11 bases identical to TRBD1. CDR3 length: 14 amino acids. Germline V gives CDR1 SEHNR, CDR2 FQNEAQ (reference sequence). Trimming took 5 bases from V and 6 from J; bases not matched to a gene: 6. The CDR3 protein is CASSHSGTGGEQYF. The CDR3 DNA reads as TGTGCCAGCAGCCATTCCGGGACAGGGGGCGAGCAGTACTTC.

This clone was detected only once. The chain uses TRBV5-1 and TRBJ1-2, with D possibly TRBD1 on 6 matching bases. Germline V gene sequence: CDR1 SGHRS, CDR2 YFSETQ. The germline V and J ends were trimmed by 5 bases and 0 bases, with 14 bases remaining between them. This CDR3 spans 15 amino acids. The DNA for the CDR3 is TGCGCCAGCAGTCAGGGGACGTTCTCTAACTATGGCTACACCTTC. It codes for CASSQGTFSNYGYTF.